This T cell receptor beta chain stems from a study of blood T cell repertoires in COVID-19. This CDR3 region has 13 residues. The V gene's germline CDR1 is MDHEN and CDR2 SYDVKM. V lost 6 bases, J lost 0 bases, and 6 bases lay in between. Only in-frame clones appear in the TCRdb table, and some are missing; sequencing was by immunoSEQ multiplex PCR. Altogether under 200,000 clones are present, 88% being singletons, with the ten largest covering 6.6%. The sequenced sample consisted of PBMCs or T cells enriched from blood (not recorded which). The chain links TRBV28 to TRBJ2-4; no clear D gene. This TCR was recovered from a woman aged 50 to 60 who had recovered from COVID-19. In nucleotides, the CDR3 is TGTGCCAGCAGCCCGGGAGCCAAAAACATTCAGTACTTC. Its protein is CASSPGAKNIQYF.